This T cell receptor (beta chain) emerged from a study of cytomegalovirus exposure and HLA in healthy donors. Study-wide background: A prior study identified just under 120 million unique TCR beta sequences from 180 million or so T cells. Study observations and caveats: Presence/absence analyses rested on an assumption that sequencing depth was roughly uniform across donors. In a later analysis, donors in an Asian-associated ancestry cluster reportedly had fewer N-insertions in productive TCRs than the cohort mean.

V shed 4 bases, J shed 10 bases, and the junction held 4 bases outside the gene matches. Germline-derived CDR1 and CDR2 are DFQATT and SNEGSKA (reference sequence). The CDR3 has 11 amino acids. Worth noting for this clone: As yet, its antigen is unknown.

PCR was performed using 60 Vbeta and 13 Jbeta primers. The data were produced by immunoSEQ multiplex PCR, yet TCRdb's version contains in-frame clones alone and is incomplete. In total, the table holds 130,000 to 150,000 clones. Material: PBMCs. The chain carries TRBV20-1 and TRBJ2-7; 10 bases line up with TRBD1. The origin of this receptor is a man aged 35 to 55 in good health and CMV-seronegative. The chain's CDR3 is CSAMTGGNQYF. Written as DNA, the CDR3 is TGCAGTGCTATGACAGGGGGCAATCAGTACTTC.